This TCR beta chain was identified during a study of naive and memory T cell subsets. General observations from the study: Each distinct alpha or beta sequence counts as one clonotype. Naive repertoires, especially CD8, held a few larger clonotypes, possibly memory cells re-expressing CD45RA. RNA-based TCR counts may shift with T cell activation and differentiation. Over 95% of naive TCR sequences appeared only once after error correction, unlike memory subsets.

Both TRBC1 and TRBC2 were covered by a beta constant-region primer of two equimolar oligonucleotides. Ligated cDNA was amplified by four rounds of PCR with nested alpha and beta constant-region primers and SP2. An oligonucleotide with the SP2 primer and a 12-nucleotide UMI was ligated to the cDNA 3' end. TCRdb itself ran the UMI-ligation and nested PCR reads through MiXCR, one entry per CDR3 protein. The repertoire consists of 98,000 or so distinct CDR3 sequences, with approximately 14% occurring once and the leading ten covering approximately 2.8%. The V gene lost 0 bases and the J gene lost 0 bases, with 12 bases spanning the gap. CDR3 size: 16 residues. The germline V gene encodes CDR1 LGHNA and CDR2 YSLEER. Regarding this clonotype: Antigen unknown.

The receptor was isolated from a human donor in good health. The specimen was naive CD8+ T cells from blood. The chain is built from TRBV4-3 and TRBJ2-7, with D possibly TRBD2 on 5 matching bases. CDR3 nucleotide sequence: TGCGCCAGCAGCCAAGAGCCCGGGGAGCACTCCTACGAGCAGTACTTC. This codes for CASSQEPGEHSYEQYF.